Following are 22 T cell receptor beta chains from one sample sequenced in a study of molecular identifiers for immune sequencing clone quantification. MiXCR, applied by TCRdb to the PCR reads, yields one record per CDR3 protein. The sample records over 85,000 distinct CDR3 sequences, under 40% being singletons. The sample consisted of naive CD8+ T cells from blood, with Jurkat cell RNA spiked in. Subset denoted: FACS-sorted CD8+CD4-CCR7+CD45RA+ naive T cells. Every receptor here comes from a human donor in good health. Some libraries in this study had Jurkat cell RNA spiked in.

This clonotype occurred a few times. The CDR3 protein is CASSQEVGYEQYF. For the CDR3, the DNA is TGCGCCAGCAGCCAAGAAGTGGGCTACGAGCAGTACTTC. The chain has TRBV4-3 and TRBJ2-7; D gene unclear. The V gene lost 0 bases and the J gene lost 3 bases, with 6 bases spanning the gap. The CDR3 has 13 residues. The V gene's germline CDR1 is LGHNA and CDR2 YSLEER.

V usage is TRBV13 and J usage is TRBJ2-7; D is perhaps TRBD1 (5 bases). The V gene lost 5 bases and the J gene lost 7 bases, with 12 bases spanning the gap. The germline gives CDR1 PRHDT, CDR2 FYEKMQ (reference sequence). This CDR3 is 12 amino acids long. The CDR3 coding sequence is TGTGCCAGCAGCCAAGGACACTATGAGCAGTACTTC. It encodes CASSQGHYEQYF.

This clonotype was seen at least ten times. The gene calls are TRBV6-1 and TRBJ2-7; no clear D. The V and J ends lost 4 bases and 4 bases respectively, with 11 bases between them. Germline CDR1 and CDR2: MNHNS and SASEGT. The CDR3 runs 13 residues. The DNA for the CDR3 is TGTGCCAGCAGTGCAAGCTGGGATTACGAGCAGTACTTC. Translation gives CASSASWDYEQYF.

This chain links TRBV5-6 with TRBJ1-1, with no clear D. Germline assignment: CDR1 SGHDT and CDR2 YYEEEE. This CDR3 is built from 15 residues. Trimming removed 0 bases from V and 4 bases from J, with 13 bases in between. CDR3 sequence: CASSLAPLGGTEAFF. The CDR3 nucleotides read TGTGCCAGCAGCTTGGCCCCGCTAGGCGGCACTGAAGCTTTCTTT.

On this clonotype: At one end the junction does not follow the germline gene, possibly because of a read error. The chain is built from TRBV4-2 and TRBJ1-4; maybe TRBD1 (5 bases). The germline gives CDR1 LGHNA, CDR2 YNFKEQ. The CDR3 runs 16 residues. The CDR3 here is CASRLGAWGTNEKLYF. The CDR3 DNA sequence: TGTGCCAGCCGCCTAGGGGCATGGGGGACTAATGAAAAACTGTATTTT.

This chain connects TRBV27 to TRBJ1-1, with 11 bases aligning to TRBD1. V was pared by 5 bases and J by 7 bases, with 9 bases of the junction left unmatched. This CDR3 comprises 15 residues. Germline V lookup: CDR1 MNHEY, CDR2 SMNVEV (reference sequence). The chain's CDR3 is CASSPRTGGLGEAFF. The CDR3 DNA reads as TGTGCCAGCAGTCCTCGGACAGGGGGCCTTGGTGAAGCTTTCTTT.

The rearrangement uses TRBV6-2 or TRBV6-3 and TRBJ2-4; a possible D gene is TRBD2 (5 bases). CDR3 length equals 16 residues. V shed 2 bases and J shed 3 bases, with 14 bases lying between them. CDR1 is MNHEY, CDR2 SVGEGT, per germline. The CDR3 loop is CASSYTRSGVKNIQYF. As DNA, the CDR3 is TGTGCCAGCAGTTACACTAGATCCGGTGTCAAAAACATTCAGTACTTC.

The V call is TRBV28, the J call TRBJ2-5, with D perhaps assigned TRBD1 or TRBD2 (5 bases each). This CDR3 contains 14 residues. Trimming removed 3 bases from V and 2 bases from J, with 10 bases in between. Germline V gives CDR1 MDHEN, CDR2 SYDVKM. In DNA, the CDR3 is TGTGCCAGCAGTTTGTGGGGACGGCAAGAGACCCAGTACTTC. Its translation is CASSLWGRQETQYF. The variable domain in full, with the rest retrieved from reference TRBV28 and TRBJ2-5, is DVKVTQSSRYLVKRTGEKVFLECVQDMDHENMFWYRQDPGLGLRLIYFSYDVKMKEKGDIPEGYSVSREKKERFSLILESASTNQTSMYLCASSLWGRQETQYFGPGTRLLVL.

This clonotype came up a few times. The V gene is TRBV24-1, the J gene TRBJ1-5; no firm D call. Germline loops: CDR1 KGHDR, CDR2 SFDVKD. With 0 bases removed from V and 5 bases from J, the gap between germline ends came to 7 bases. The CDR3 has 14 amino acids. The DNA of the CDR3 is TGTGCCACCAGTGATTTGACAACGGATCAGCCCCAGCATTTT. This sequence encodes CATSDLTTDQPQHF.

J is TRBJ2-3 and V is TRBV5-6, with TRBD1 matching 7 bases. This CDR3 region has 15 residues. Germline CDR1 SGHDT, CDR2 YYEEEE. The trim removed 7 bases at V and 0 bases at J, leaving 8 bases unmatched. Here the CDR3 reads CASGRGGASTDTQYF. The CDR3 nucleotides read TGTGCCAGCGGCCGAGGGGGCGCTAGCACAGATACGCAGTATTTT.

This chain joins TRBV2 and TRBJ2-2; the D gene is possibly TRBD1 (6 bases). Germline assignment: CDR1 SNHLY and CDR2 FYNNEI. Trimming stripped 7 bases from V and 3 bases from J, with 21 bases between. This CDR3 comprises 17 residues. The CDR3 region has the DNA TGTGCCAGCACCGGGGATAGCCAGGGGTTTCACACCGGGGAGCTGTTTTTT. The encoded protein is CASTGDSQGFHTGELFF.

This clonotype was seen only a few times. The gene calls are TRBV7-9 and TRBJ2-3; D gene uncertain. V lost 2 bases, J lost 2 bases, and 14 bases lay in between. Germline V gene sequence: CDR1 SEHNR, CDR2 FQNEAQ (reference sequence). The CDR3 sequence is 16 residues long. The CDR3 sequence: CASSLQLRSLTDTQYF. The DNA for the CDR3 is TGTGCCAGCAGCTTACAACTGCGCAGTCTCACAGATACGCAGTATTTT.

With regard to this clonotype: A much larger clone lies a single base off, so this may be a read error. The gene calls are TRBV29-1 and TRBJ2-3, with D maybe TRBD2 (5 bases). CDR3 length equals 10 residues. Germline CDR1 SQVTM, CDR2 ANQGSEA. CDR3 in amino acids: CSVVRDTQNF. The CDR3 DNA reads as TGCAGCGTTGTCCGGGATACGCAGAATTTT.

The CDR3 loop reads CASSGRQGLRETQYF. In DNA form, the CDR3 reads TGTGCCAGCAGCGGTCGACAGGGCCTGAGGGAGACCCAGTACTTC. J is TRBJ2-5 and V is TRBV7-6, with 7 bases aligning to TRBD1. With V trimmed by 5 bases and J by 5 bases, 11 bases remained unmatched. The CDR3 runs 15 residues. From germline, CDR1 is SGHVS and CDR2 FNYEAQ.

The chain joins TRBV4-3 to TRBJ2-4, with 7 positions matching TRBD2. After removal of 3 bases from V and 0 bases from J, the junction contained 14 bases not matched to a gene. The CDR3 runs 19 residues. CDR1 is LGHNA and CDR2 is YSLEER in the germline V gene. CDR3: CASSQVLPREALAKNIQYF. DNA of the CDR3: TGCGCCAGCAGCCAGGTTCTACCACGGGAGGCCTTAGCCAAAAACATTCAGTACTTC.

The V gene is TRBV25-1, the J gene TRBJ1-1; D is unclear. CDR3 length: 13 amino acids. V gave up 4 bases and J gave up 3 bases, with 9 bases separating them. Germline CDR1 MGHDK, CDR2 SYGVNS. This chain's CDR3 is CASSAQMDTEAFF. In DNA form, the CDR3 reads TGTGCCAGCAGTGCACAGATGGACACTGAAGCTTTCTTT.

This clonotype occurred a few times. The rearrangement joins TRBV5-4 to TRBJ2-1, with 11 bases identical to TRBD2. There are 16 residues in the CDR3. Germline V CDR1 and CDR2: SGHNT, YYREEE (reference sequence). The junction had 10 bases not matched to a gene; V was cut back by 3 bases and J by 8 bases. For the CDR3, the DNA is TGTGCCAGCAGCTCTCTTAGCGGGAGGGCCGGGTATGAGCAGTTCTTC. Translation: CASSSLSGRAGYEQFF.

In regard to this clonotype: A much larger clone lies one base from this, so it may be a read error. This chain connects TRBV7-2 to TRBJ2-1, with D possibly matching TRBD2 (5 bases). V was trimmed by 9 bases and J by 6 bases, leaving 15 bases between them. In germline, CDR1 is SGHTA, CDR2 FQGNSA. The CDR3 spans 13 residues. CDR3 bases: TGTGCCAGTAGCGACCTCCCTCTCAATGAGCAGTTCTTC. Amino acid sequence: CASSDLPLNEQFF.

A remark on this clonotype: A much larger clone sits a single nucleotide away, making a read error possible. This sequence joins TRBV7-2 and TRBJ2-1; 8 bases line up with TRBD2. V dropped 4 bases and J dropped 8; count of bases not matched to a gene: 13. CDR3 length: 16 amino acids. Germline CDR1 and CDR2: SGHTA and FQGNSA. The CDR3 region has the DNA TGTGCCAGCAGCTCTTATGAACTAGCGGAAGATGATGAGCAGTTCTTC. As protein: CASSSYELAEDDEQFF.

The sample holds one count of this clonotype. This sequence may be a read error, since a much larger clone differs from it by one base. The chain uses TRBV10-3 and TRBJ2-7; maybe TRBD1 (6 bases). The CDR3 extends over 11 amino acids. CDR1 is ENHRY and CDR2 is SYGVKD in the germline V gene. In nucleotides, the CDR3 is TGTTCCATCACCCAGGGGAACGAGCAGTACTTC. It encodes CSITQGNEQYF.

Comments on this clonotype: A clone one base away is much larger, so this may be a read error. V usage is TRBV29-1 and J usage is TRBJ2-2; maybe TRBD2 (6 bases). The length of the CDR3 is 15 residues. Germline CDR1 is SQVTM and CDR2 is ANQGSEA. The CDR3 DNA is TGCAGCGCTGCAGGACTGTCCCCGAACACCGGGGGGCTGTTTTTT. Its translation: CSAAGLSPNTGGLFF.

This clonotype was detected ten times or more. This chain connects TRBV27 to TRBJ2-5; D remains unclear. Deletions cut 5 bases from V and 5 bases from J, with 18 bases between. CDR3 length: 15 residues. From germline, CDR1 is MNHEY and CDR2 SMNVEV (reference sequence). CDR3 amino acids: CASSPPLTMGETQYF. The CDR3 DNA follows: TGTGCCAGCAGTCCCCCTTTGACCATGGGCGAGACCCAGTACTTC.